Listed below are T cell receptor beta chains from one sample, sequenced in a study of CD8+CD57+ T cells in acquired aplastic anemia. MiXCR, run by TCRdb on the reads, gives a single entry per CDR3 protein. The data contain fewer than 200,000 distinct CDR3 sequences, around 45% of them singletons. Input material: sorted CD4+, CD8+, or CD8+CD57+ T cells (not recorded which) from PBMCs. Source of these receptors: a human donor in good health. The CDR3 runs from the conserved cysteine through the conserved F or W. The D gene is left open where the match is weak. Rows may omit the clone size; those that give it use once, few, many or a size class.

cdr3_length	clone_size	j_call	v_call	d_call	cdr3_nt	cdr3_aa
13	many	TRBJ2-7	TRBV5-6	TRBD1	TGTGCCAGCAGCCCCAGGGGGCAATACGAGCAGTACTTC	CASSPRGQYEQYF
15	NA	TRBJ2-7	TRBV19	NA	TGTGCCAGTAGTTTCGCCCACACACAGGGCTACGAGCAGTACTTC	CASSFAHTQGYEQYF
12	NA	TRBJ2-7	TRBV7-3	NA	TGTGCCAGCAGAGACGGTACCTACGAGCAGTACTTC	CASRDGTYEQYF
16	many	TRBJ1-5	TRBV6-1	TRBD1	TGTGCCAGCAGGCGGACAGGGGTAGGTAGCAATCAGCCCCAGCATTTT	CASRRTGVGSNQPQHF
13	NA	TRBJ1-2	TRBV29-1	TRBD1	TGCAGCGTTGAGTCGGACAGGGAGCGGGGCTACACCTTC	CSVESDRERGYTF
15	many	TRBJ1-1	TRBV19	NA	TGTGCCAGTAGTATGGCTCGGACCGTGAACACTGAAGCTTTCTTT	CASSMARTVNTEAFF
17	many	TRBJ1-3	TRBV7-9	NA	TGTGCCAGCAGCTTAGCTACTGCTAGTTACTCTGGAAACACCATATATTTT	CASSLATASYSGNTIYF
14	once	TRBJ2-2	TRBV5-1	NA	TGCGCCAGCAGCTTGGATCCCAGCTCCGGGGAGCTGTTTTTT	CASSLDPSSGELFF
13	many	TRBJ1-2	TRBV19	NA	TGTGCCAGTAGTTCACAGGGCAGCTATGGCTACACCTTC	CASSSQGSYGYTF
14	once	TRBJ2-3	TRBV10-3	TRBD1	TGTGCCATCAGTGAGGGACAGGACACAGATACGCAGTATTTT	CAISEGQDTDTQYF
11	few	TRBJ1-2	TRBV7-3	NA	TGTGCCAGCAGCTTTTACTATGGCTACACCTTC	CASSFYYGYTF
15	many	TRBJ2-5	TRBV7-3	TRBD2	TGTGCCAGCAGCCCATGGGCTAGCGGGCAAGAGACCCAGTACTTC	CASSPWASGQETQYF
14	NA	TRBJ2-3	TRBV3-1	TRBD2	TGTGCCAGCAAAGGCGGGAGGGCCGCAGATACGCAGTATTTT	CASKGGRAADTQYF
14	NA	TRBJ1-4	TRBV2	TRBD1	TGTGCCTGCAGGAATAGGGGGCTGTATGAAAAACTATTTTTT	CACRNRGLYEKLFF
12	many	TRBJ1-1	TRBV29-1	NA	TGCAGCGGGAGGACTGTGAACGCTGAAGCTTTCTTT	CSGRTVNAEAFF
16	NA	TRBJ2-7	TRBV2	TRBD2	TGTGCCAGCGGACCGGGAGTTAGCGGGGGGGCCTACGAGCAGTACTTC	CASGPGVSGGAYEQYF
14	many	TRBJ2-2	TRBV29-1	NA	TGCAGCGCCCAGCACGAGGGGGGGACCGGGGAGCTGTTTTTT	CSAQHEGGTGELFF
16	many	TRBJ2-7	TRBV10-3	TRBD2	TGTGCCATCAGTGATTCGAATACTAGCGGGAGGGGAGAGCAGTACTTC	CAISDSNTSGRGEQYF
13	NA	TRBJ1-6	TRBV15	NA	TGTGCCACCAGCAGAGAAGGGTATTCACCCCTCCACTTT	CATSREGYSPLHF
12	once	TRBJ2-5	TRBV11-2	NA	TGTGCCAGCAGCTTAGGAGGGGGGACCCAGTACTTC	CASSLGGGTQYF
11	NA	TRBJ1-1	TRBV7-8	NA	TGTGCCAGCAGCCTCTTCACTGAAGCTTTCTTT	CASSLFTEAFF
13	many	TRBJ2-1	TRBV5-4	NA	TGTGCCAGCAGCGGGGCTAACTACAATGAGCAGTTCTTC	CASSGANYNEQFF
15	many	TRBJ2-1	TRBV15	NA	TGTGCCACCAGCAATCCGGGACCCGTTCGGTCCGAGCAGTTCTTC	CATSNPGPVRSEQFF
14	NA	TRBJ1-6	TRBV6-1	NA	TGTGCCAGCAGTGTGGGAGGTTATGGATCACCCCTCCACTTT	CASSVGGYGSPLHF
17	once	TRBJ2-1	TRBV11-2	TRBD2	TGTGCCAGCAGCTTAGTCTCAGGTAGCGGGGCAGACAATGAGCAGTTCTTC	CASSLVSGSGADNEQFF
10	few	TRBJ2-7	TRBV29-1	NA	TGCAGCGTTGCCAGCGAGGCGCAGTACTTC	CSVASEAQYF
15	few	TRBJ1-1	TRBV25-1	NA	TGTGCCAGCAGCCCTAGAGGGGCCATGAACACTGAAGCTTTCTTT	CASSPRGAMNTEAFF
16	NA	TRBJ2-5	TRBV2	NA	TGTGCTAGGGGGCCTACTAGCGACGGTATGCAAGAGACCCAGTACTTC	CARGPTSDGMQETQYF
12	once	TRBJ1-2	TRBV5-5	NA	TGTGCCAGCAGCCCCACCGGGACGGTAGACACCTTC	CASSPTGTVDTF
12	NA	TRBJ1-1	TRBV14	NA	TGTGCCAGCAGCCAAGGGTGGACGGGGGTGTTCTTT	CASSQGWTGVFF
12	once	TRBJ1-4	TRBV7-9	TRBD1	TGTGCCAGTGGAGGGGGCCGTGAAAAACTGTTTTTT	CASGGGREKLFF
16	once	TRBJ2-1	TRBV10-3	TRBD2	TGTGCCACCAGCGGGGGGGGTCAAAGCTCCTACAATGAGCAGTTCTTC	CATSGGGQSSYNEQFF
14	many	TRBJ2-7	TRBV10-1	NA	TGCGCCAGCAGCCCCGGGACTCCCGGAGGCGAGCAGTACTTC	CASSPGTPGGEQYF
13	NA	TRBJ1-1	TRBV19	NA	TGTGCCAGTAGTTCCCAGATTAACACTGAAGCTTTCTTT	CASSSQINTEAFF
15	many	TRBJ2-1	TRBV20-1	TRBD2	TGCAGTGCCGAGTCTCAAAGCGGGGCCTACAATGAGCAGTTCTTC	CSAESQSGAYNEQFF
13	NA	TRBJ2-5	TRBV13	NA	TGTGCCAGCAGTAGCGACCTAGAAGAGACCCAGTACTTC	CASSSDLEETQYF
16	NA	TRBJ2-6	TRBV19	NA	TGTGCCAGTAGTCCCCCCGGGGTCTCTGGGGCCAACGTCCTGACTTTC	CASSPPGVSGANVLTF
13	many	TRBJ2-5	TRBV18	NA	TGTGCCAGCTCACTTAGCGCCCAAGAGACCCAGTACTTC	CASSLSAQETQYF
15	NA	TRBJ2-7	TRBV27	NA	TGTGCCAGCATGTCTGTGGCAGGGAGCTCCTACGAGCAGTACTTC	CASMSVAGSSYEQYF
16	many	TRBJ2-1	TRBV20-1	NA	TGCAGTGCTAGCAGGCCAAGGGGGGGAAAAGTCAATGAGCAGTTCTTC	CSASRPRGGKVNEQFF
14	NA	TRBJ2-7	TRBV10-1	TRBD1	TGCGCCAGCAGTGAGGCGACAGGGTTAGTTGAGCAGTACTTC	CASSEATGLVEQYF
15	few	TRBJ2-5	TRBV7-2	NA	TGTGCCAGCAGCTTATGGGGGGCAAGTATCGAGACCCAGTACTTC	CASSLWGASIETQYF
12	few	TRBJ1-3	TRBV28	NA	TGTGCCAGCAGCATAGGACCCAACACCATATATTTT	CASSIGPNTIYF
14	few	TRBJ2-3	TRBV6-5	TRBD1	TGTGCCAGCAGTTACTTCAGGGACAGAGATACGCAGTATTTT	CASSYFRDRDTQYF
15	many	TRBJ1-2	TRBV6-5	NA	TGTGCCAGCAGTTACGTTCCAGGAGCTAACTATGGCTACACCTTC	CASSYVPGANYGYTF
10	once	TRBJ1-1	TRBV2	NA	TGTGCCAGCAGTGACCCTGAAGCTTTCTTT	CASSDPEAFF
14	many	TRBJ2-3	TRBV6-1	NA	TGTGCCAGCAGGCGGGGAGGTGGCACAGATACGCAGTATTTT	CASRRGGGTDTQYF
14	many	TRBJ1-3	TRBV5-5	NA	TGTGCCAGCAGCTATCCGTTATCTGGAAACACCATATATTTT	CASSYPLSGNTIYF
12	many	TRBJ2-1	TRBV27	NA	TGTGCCAGCAGTTGGGTGGGGGATGAGCAGTTCTTC	CASSWVGDEQFF
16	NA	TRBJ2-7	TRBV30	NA	TGTGCCTGGAGTAGCAAGGCGTCTGGTAGCTCCTACGAGCAGTACTTC	CAWSSKASGSSYEQYF
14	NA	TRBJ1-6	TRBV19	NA	TGTGCCAGCCAGCGGGGTTCCTATAATTCACCCCTCCACTTT	CASQRGSYNSPLHF
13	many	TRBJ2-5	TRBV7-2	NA	TGTGCCAGCAGCGCACTCGAACAAGAGACCCAGTACTTC	CASSALEQETQYF
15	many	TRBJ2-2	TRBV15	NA	TGTGCCACCAGCAGCTCCTGGATGGTCGGCGGGGAGCTGTTTTTT	CATSSSWMVGGELFF
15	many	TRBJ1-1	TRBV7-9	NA	TGTGCCAGCAGCTTAGGATCACAAGGGAACACTGAAGCTTTCTTT	CASSLGSQGNTEAFF
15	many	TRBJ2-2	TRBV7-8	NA	TGTGCCAGCAGCCCCCGTGGGGGGCGGGCCGGGGAGCTGTTTTTT	CASSPRGGRAGELFF
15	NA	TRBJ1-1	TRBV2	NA	TGTGCCAGCAGTGAAGCTGGGGACGGCTTCACTGAAGCTTTCTTT	CASSEAGDGFTEAFF
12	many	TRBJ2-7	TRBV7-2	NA	TGTGCCAGCAGCTTGATGGCCGGCGAGCAGTACTTC	CASSLMAGEQYF
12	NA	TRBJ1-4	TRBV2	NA	TGTGCCAGCAGCGATACCAGTGAAAAACTGTTTTTT	CASSDTSEKLFF
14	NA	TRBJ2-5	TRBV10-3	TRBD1	TGTGCCATCGGGGGGACAGGGGCAGACGGGACCCAGTACTTC	CAIGGTGADGTQYF